This T cell receptor beta chain derives from a study of PD-1 blockade in classical Hodgkin lymphoma. Sequenced by immunoSEQ multiplex PCR; TCRdb stores in-frame clones only, minus some. The data hold some 17,000 clones, with around 80% observed a single time. This sample's time point: cycle 4 day 1 (C4D1), after less than 7 weeks of nivolumab. Every one of the patients relapsed after autologous stem cell transplantation (brentuximab vedotin exposure was variable). Magnetic negative selection of thawed PBMCs was the method by which CD4+ T cells were purified. V was cut by 2 bases and J by 2 bases, with 5 bases left in between. This CDR3 has 13 amino acids. The germline V gene encodes CDR1 MRHNA and CDR2 SNTAGT.

The specimen was CD4+ T cells from blood, collected before the fourth cycle of nivolumab. This TCR was recovered from a human donor with classical Hodgkin lymphoma. The chain uses TRBV6-4 and TRBJ2-3, with D uncertain. For the CDR3, the DNA is TGTGCCAGCAGTGACGACCTCACAGATACGCAGTATTTT. Residues: CASSDDLTDTQYF.